This T cell receptor (beta chain) was captured by sequencing in a study of OX40 agonist ivuxolimab in advanced cancers. Study-wide background: Enrollees could have had prior anti-PD-1, anti-PD-L1 or anti-CTLA-4 therapy, which about 40% had received. Partial responses were achieved by three patients: one hepatocellular carcinoma, two cutaneous melanoma. Findings of the study overall: Partial responders dosed at 0.1-3.0 mg/kg displayed clonal expansion ranking among the lowest. More expanded clones were found, on average, in CD8+ than in CD4+ T cells.

Regarding this clone: Its matching antigen is unknown.

The table came from immunoSEQ multiplex PCR; TCRdb's copy has only in-frame clones and leaves some out. The table has over 55,000 clones, roughly four fifths seen once. The receptor comes from an adult with an advanced solid tumor such as melanoma, head and neck, liver or kidney cancer. Sequenced here: CD4+ or CD8+ T cells sorted from blood, sampled in a trial of the OX40 agonist ivuxolimab.

The CDR3 nucleotides read TGCGCCAGCAGCTTGGAACAGCTCACAGATACGCAGTATTTT. As protein: CASSLEQLTDTQYF. The chain couples TRBV5-1 to TRBJ2-3; no firm D call. Trimming shortened V by 0 bases and J by 2 bases, and 7 bases separated the two germline ends. Germline V lookup: CDR1 SGHRS, CDR2 YFSETQ. CDR3 length equals 14 residues.